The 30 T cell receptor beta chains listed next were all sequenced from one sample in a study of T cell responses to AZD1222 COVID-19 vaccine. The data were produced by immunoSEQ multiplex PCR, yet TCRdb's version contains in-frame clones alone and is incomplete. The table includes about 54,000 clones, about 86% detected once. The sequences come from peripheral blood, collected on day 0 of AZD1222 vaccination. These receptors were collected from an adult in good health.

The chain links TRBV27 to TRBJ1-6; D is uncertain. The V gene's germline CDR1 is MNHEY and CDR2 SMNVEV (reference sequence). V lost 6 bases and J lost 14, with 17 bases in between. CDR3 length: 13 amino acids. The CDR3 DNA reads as TGTGCCAGCAGCCCCCCGACGGGTATTGCCCTCCACTTT. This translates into CASSPPTGIALHF.

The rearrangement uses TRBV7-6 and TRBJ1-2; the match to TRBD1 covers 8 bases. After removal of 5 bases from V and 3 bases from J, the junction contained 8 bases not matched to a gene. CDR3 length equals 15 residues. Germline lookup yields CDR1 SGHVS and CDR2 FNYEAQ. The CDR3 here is CASSPQTGGDYGYTF. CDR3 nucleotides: TGTGCCAGCAGCCCGCAAACAGGGGGGGACTATGGCTACACCTTC.

CDR3 residues: CASSYSPGNYGYTF. The CDR3 DNA follows: TGTGCCAGCAGTTATAGTCCAGGGAACTATGGCTACACCTTC. This chain connects TRBV6-6 to TRBJ1-2; D is possibly TRBD1 (5 bases). With 3 bases removed from V and 2 bases from J, the gap between germline ends came to 10 bases. The CDR3 is 14 amino acids. Germline V lookup: CDR1 MNHNY, CDR2 SVGAGI (reference sequence).

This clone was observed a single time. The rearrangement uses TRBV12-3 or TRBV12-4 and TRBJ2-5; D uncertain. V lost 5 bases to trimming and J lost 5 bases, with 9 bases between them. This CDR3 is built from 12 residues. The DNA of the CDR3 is TGTGCCAGCAGTAAGGGTAGGGAGACCCAGTACTTC. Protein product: CASSKGRETQYF.

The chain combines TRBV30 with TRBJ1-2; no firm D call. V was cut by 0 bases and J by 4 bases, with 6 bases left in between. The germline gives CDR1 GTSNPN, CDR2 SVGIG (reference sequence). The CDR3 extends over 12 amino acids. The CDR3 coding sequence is TGTGCCTGGAGTGTAGCCGGCTATGGCTACACCTTC. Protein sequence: CAWSVAGYGYTF. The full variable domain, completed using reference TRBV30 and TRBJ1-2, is SQTIHQWPATLVQPVGSPLSLECTVEGTSNPNLYWYRQAAGRGLQLLFYSVGIGQISSEVPQNLSASRPQDRQFILSSKKLLLSDSGFYLCAWSVAGYGYTFGSGTRLTVV.

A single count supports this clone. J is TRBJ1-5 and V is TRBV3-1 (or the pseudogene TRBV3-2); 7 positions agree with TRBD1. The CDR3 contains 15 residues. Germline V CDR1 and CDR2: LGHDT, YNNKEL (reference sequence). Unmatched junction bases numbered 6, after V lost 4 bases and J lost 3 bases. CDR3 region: CASSRSGQSNQPQHF. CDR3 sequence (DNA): TGTGCCAGCAGCCGATCGGGACAGTCCAATCAGCCCCAGCATTTT.

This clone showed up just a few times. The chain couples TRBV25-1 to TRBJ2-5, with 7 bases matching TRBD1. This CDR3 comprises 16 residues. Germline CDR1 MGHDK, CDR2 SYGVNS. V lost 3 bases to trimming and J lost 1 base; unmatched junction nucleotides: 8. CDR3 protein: CASSDPLGDSQETQYF. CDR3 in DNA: TGTGCCAGCAGTGATCCTTTAGGGGACAGCCAAGAGACCCAGTACTTC.

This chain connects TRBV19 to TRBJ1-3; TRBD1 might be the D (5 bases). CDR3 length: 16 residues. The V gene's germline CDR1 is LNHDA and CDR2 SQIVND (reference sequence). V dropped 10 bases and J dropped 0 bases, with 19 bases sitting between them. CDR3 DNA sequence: TGTGCCACCCGCGAGCTGGGGGTAGTCTCTGGAAACACCATATATTTT. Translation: CATRELGVVSGNTIYF.

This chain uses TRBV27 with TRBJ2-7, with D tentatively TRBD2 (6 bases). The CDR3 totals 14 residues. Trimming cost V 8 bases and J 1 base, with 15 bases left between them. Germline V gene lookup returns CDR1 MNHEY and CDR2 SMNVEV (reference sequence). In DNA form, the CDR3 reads TGTGCCAGCTCTAGACTAGGCGTATCCTACGAGCAGTACTTC. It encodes CASSRLGVSYEQYF.

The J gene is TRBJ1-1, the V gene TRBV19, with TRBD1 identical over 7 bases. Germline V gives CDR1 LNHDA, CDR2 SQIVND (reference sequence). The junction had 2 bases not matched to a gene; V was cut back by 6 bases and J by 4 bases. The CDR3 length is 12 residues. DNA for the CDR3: TGTGCCAGTAGCGAGGGGGCCACTGAAGCTTTCTTT. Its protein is CASSEGATEAFF.

The CDR3 region is CASSMSNRGYEQYF. DNA of the CDR3: TGTGCCAGTAGTATGAGTAACAGGGGGTACGAGCAGTACTTC. The chain couples TRBV19 to TRBJ2-7; 8 bases match TRBD1. Germline CDR1 and CDR2: LNHDA and SQIVND (reference sequence). V shed 3 bases and J 4 bases; nucleotides not matched to a gene: 5. This CDR3 region has 14 residues.

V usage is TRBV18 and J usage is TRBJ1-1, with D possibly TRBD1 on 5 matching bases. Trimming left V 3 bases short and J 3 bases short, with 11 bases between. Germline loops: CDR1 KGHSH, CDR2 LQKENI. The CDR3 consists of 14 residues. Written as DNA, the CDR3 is TGTGCCAGCTCACCGGGAAGGGGCCACACTGAAGCTTTCTTT. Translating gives CASSPGRGHTEAFF.

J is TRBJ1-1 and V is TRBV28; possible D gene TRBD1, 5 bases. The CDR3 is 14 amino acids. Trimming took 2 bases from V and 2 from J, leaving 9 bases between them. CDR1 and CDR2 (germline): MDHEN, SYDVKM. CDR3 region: CASSLGRDNTEAFF. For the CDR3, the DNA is TGTGCCAGCAGTTTAGGCAGGGATAACACTGAAGCTTTCTTT.

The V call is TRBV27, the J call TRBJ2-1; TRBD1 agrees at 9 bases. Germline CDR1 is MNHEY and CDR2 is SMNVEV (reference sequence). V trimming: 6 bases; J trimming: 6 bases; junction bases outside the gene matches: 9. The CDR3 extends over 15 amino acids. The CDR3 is CASRPGQGFFNEQFF. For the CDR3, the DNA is TGTGCCAGCAGACCGGGACAGGGATTTTTCAATGAGCAGTTCTTC.

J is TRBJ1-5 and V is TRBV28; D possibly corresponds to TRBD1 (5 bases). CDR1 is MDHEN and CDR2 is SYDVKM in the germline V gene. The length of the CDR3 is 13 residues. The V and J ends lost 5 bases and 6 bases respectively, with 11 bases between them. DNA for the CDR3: TGTGCCAGCAGTGGGGGAGGAGTTCAGCCCCAGCATTTT. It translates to CASSGGGVQPQHF.

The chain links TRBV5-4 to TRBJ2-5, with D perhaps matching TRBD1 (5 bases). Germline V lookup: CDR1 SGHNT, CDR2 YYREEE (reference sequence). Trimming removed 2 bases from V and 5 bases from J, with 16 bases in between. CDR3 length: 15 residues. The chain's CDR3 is CASSFSSRTSETQYF. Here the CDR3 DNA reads TGTGCCAGCAGCTTTAGCTCCAGGACATCGGAGACCCAGTACTTC. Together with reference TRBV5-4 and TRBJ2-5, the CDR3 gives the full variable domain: ETGVTQSPTHLIKTRGQQVTLRCSSQSGHNTVSWYQQALGQGPQFIFQYYREEENGRGNFPPRFSGLQFPNYSSELNVNALELDDSALYLCASSFSSRTSETQYFGPGTRLLVL.

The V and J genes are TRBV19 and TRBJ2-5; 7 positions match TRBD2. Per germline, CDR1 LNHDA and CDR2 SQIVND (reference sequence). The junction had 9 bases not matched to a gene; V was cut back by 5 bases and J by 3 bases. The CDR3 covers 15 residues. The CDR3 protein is CASSVARGSEETQYF. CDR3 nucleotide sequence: TGTGCCAGTAGTGTGGCGCGGGGGAGCGAAGAGACCCAGTACTTC. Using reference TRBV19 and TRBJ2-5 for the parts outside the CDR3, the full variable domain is DGGITQSPKYLFRKEGQNVTLSCEQNLNHDAMYWYRQDPGQGLRLIYYSQIVNDFQKGDIAEGYSVSREKKESFPLTVTSAQKNPTAFYLCASSVARGSEETQYFGPGTRLLVL.

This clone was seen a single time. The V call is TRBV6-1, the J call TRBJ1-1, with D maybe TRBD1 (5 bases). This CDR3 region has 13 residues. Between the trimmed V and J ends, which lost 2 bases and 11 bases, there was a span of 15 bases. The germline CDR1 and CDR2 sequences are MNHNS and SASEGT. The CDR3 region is CASSEYWGREAFF. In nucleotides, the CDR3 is TGTGCCAGCAGTGAATATTGGGGCCGTGAGGCTTTCTTT.

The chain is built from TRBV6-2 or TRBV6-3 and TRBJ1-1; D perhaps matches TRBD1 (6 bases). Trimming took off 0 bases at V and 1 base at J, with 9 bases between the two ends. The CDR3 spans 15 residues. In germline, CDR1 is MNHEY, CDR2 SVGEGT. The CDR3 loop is CASSYSQGGNTEAFF. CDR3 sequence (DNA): TGTGCCAGCAGTTACTCACAGGGTGGGAACACTGAAGCTTTCTTT.

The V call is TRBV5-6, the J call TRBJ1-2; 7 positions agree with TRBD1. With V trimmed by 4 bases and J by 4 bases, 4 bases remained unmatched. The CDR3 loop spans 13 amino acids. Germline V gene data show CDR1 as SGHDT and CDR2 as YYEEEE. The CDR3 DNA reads TGTGCCAGCAGCGTACAGGGGTTCTATGGCTACACCTTC. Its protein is CASSVQGFYGYTF.

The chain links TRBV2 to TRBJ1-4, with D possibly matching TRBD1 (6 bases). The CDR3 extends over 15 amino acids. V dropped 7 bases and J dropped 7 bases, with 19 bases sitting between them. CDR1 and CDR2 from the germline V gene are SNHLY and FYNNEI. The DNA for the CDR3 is TGTGCCAGCAAGAATTCAGGGGTCAACGGTGAAAAACTGTTTTTT. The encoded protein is CASKNSGVNGEKLFF. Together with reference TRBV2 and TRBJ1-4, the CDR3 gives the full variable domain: EPEVTQTPSHQVTQMGQEVILRCVPISNHLYFYWYRQILGQKVEFLVSFYNNEISEKSEIFDDQFSVERPDGSNFTLKIRSTKLEDSAMYFCASKNSGVNGEKLFFGSGTQLSVL.

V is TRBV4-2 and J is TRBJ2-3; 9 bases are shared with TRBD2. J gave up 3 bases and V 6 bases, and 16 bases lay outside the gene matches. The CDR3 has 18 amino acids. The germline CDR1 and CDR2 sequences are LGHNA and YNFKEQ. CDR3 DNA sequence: TGTGCCAGCAGGCCCTCTCCTCTTGGGCGGGGGGGTACAGATACGCAGTATTTT. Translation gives CASRPSPLGRGGTDTQYF.

The CDR3 spells CASSLRRGDLDTQYF. CDR3 bases: TGTGCCAGCAGCTTAAGGCGGGGGGACCTAGATACGCAGTATTTT. V gene TRBV7-2 combines with J gene TRBJ2-3, with TRBD2 matching 8 bases. Germline trimming cut 2 bases from V and 5 bases from J; bases unmatched to any gene: 6. The CDR3 is 15 amino acids. CDR1 is SGHTA, CDR2 FQGNSA, per germline.

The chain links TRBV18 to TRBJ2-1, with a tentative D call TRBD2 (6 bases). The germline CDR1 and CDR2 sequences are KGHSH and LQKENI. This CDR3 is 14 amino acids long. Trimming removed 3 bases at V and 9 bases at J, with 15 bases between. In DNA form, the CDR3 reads TGTGCCAGCTCACCCGAGGAGGGGACGGGTGAGCAGTTCTTC. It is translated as CASSPEEGTGEQFF.

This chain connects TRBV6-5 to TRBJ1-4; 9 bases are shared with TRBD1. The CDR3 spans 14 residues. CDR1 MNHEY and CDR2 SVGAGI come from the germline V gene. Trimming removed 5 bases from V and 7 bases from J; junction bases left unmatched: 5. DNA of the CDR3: TGTGCCAGCAGTCTGGGACAGGGAGGTGAAAAACTGTTTTTT. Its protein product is CASSLGQGGEKLFF.

CDR3 coding DNA: TGTGCCAGCAGCGCGGACAGGGTGATCTATGAAAAACTGTTTTTT. It is translated as CASSADRVIYEKLFF. The J gene is TRBJ1-4, the V gene TRBV2, with TRBD1 matching over 8 bases. Looked up from germline, CDR1 is SNHLY and CDR2 is FYNNEI. J lost 6 bases, V lost 6 bases, and 9 bases had no gene match. CDR3 length equals 15 residues.

This chain's CDR3 is CASSRDRGVTEAFF. DNA of the CDR3: TGTGCCAGCAGCCGGGACAGGGGCGTCACTGAAGCTTTCTTT. J is TRBJ1-1 and V is TRBV6-5; the match to TRBD1 covers 10 bases. The CDR3 has 14 residues. The ends lost 6 bases at V and 4 bases at J; junction bases unmatched: 5. Germline V gene lookup returns CDR1 MNHEY and CDR2 SVGAGI.

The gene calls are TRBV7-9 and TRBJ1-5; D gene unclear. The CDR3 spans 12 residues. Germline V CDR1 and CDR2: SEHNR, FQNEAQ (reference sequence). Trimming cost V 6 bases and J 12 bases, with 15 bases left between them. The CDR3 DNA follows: TGTGCCAGCAGTTCCACAGTCAGCGTCCAGCATTTT. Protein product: CASSSTVSVQHF.

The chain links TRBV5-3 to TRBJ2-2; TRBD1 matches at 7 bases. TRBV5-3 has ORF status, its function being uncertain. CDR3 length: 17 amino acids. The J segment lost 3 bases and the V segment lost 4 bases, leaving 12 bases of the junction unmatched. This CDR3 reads CARSRNYRGEDTGELFF. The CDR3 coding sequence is TGTGCCAGAAGCAGGAACTACAGGGGTGAGGACACCGGGGAGCTGTTTTTT.

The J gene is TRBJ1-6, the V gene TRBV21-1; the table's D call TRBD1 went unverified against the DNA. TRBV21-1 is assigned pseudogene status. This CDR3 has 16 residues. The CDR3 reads CASSKARGDNNSPLHF. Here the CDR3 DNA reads TGTGCCAGCAGCAAAGCGCGAGGGGACAACAATTCACCCCTCCACTTT.